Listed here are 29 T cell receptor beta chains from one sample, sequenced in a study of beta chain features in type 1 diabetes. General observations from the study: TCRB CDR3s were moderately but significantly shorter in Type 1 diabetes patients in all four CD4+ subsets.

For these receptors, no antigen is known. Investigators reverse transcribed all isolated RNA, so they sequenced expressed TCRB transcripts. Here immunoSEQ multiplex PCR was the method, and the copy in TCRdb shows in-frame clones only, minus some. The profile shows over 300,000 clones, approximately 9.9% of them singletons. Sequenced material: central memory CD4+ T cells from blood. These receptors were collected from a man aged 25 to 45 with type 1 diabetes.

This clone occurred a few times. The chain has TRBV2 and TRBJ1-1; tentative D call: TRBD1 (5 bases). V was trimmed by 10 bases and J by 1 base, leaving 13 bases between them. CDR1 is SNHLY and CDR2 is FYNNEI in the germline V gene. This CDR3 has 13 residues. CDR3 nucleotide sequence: TGTGCCACCAGGGTCCAAGGGAACACTGAAGCTTTCTTT. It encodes CATRVQGNTEAFF. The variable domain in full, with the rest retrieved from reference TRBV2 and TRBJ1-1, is EPEVTQTPSHQVTQMGQEVILRCVPISNHLYFYWYRQILGQKVEFLVSFYNNEISEKSEIFDDQFSVERPDGSNFTLKIRSTKLEDSAMYFCATRVQGNTEAFFGQGTRLTVV.

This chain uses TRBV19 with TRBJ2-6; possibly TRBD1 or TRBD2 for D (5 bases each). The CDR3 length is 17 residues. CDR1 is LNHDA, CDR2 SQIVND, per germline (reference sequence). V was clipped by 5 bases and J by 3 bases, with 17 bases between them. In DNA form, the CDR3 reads TGTGCCAGTAGTTCCGGGACCAAAACGAGTGGGGCCAACGTCCTGACTTTC. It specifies CASSSGTKTSGANVLTF.

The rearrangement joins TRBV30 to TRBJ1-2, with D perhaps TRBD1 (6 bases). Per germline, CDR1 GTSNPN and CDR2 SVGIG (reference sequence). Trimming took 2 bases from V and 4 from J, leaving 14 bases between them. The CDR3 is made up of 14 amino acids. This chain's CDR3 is CAWSPQDSSYGYTF. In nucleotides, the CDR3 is TGTGCCTGGAGTCCACAGGACAGCTCCTATGGCTACACCTTC.

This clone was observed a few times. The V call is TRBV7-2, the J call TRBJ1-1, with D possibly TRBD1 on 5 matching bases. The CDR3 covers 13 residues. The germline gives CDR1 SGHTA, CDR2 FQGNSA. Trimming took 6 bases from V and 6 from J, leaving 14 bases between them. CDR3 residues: CASRLSGDSEAFF. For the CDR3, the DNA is TGTGCCAGCAGACTTAGCGGGGACTCTGAAGCTTTCTTT.

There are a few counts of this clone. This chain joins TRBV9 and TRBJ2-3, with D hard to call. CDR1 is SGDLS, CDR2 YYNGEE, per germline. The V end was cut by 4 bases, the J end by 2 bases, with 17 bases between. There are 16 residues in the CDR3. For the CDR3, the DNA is TGTGCCAGCAGCCCGACGCTCAGAAGGGCCACAGATACGCAGTATTTT. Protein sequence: CASSPTLRRATDTQYF.

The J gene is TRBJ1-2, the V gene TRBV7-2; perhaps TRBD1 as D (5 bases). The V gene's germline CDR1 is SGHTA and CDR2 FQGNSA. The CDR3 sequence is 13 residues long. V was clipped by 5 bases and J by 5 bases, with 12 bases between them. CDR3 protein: CASSPRDGYGYTF. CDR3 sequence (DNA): TGTGCCAGCAGCCCCAGGGACGGTTATGGCTACACCTTC.

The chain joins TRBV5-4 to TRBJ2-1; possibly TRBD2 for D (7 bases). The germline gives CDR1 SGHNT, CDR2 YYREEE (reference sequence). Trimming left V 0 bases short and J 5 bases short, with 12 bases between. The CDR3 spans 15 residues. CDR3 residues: CASSLEGGRNNEQFF. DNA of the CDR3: TGTGCCAGCAGCTTGGAGGGGGGGCGAAACAATGAGCAGTTCTTC. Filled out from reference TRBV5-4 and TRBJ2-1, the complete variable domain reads ETGVTQSPTHLIKTRGQQVTLRCSSQSGHNTVSWYQQALGQGPQFIFQYYREEENGRGNFPPRFSGLQFPNYSSELNVNALELDDSALYLCASSLEGGRNNEQFFGPGTRLTVL.

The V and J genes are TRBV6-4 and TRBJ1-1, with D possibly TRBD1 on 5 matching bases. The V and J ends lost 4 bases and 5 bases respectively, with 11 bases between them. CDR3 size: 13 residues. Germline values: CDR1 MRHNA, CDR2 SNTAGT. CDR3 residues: CASSADRVTEAFF. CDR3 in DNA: TGTGCCAGCAGTGCCGACAGAGTTACTGAAGCTTTCTTT.

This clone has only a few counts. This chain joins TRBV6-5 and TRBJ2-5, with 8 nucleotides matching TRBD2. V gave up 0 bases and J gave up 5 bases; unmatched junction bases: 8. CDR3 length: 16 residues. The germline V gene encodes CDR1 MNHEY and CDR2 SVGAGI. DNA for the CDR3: TGTGCCAGCAGTTACTCGATGCGGGGGGCGCGGGAGACCCAGTACTTC. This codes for CASSYSMRGARETQYF.

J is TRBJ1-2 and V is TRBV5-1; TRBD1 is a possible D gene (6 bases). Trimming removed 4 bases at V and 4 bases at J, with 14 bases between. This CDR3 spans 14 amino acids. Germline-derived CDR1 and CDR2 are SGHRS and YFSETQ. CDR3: CASSGGQSFYGYTF. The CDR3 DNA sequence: TGCGCCAGCAGCGGAGGACAGAGTTTCTATGGCTACACCTTC.

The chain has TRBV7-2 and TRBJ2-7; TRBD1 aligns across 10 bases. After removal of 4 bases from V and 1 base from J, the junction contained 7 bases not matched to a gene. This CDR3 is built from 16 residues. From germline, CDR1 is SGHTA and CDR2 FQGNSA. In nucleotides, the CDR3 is TGTGCCAGCAGCTCGAATTTGGGACAGGGGTCCTACGAGCAGTACTTC. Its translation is CASSSNLGQGSYEQYF.

The CDR3 region has the DNA TGCGCCAGCAGCCGAGGGGCGCGCAGCACAGATACGCAGTATTTT. This translates into CASSRGARSTDTQYF. The chain combines TRBV4-3 with TRBJ2-3; D tentatively reads TRBD1 or TRBD2 (5 bases each). V was trimmed by 4 bases and J by 0 bases, leaving 11 bases between them. Germline V gene lookup returns CDR1 LGHNA and CDR2 YSLEER. The CDR3 spans 15 residues.

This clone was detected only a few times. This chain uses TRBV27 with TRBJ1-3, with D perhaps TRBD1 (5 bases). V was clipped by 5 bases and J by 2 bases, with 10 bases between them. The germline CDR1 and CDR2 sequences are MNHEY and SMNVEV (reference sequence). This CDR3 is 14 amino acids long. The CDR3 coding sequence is TGTGCCAGCAGTCAGAGGGGTACTGGAAACACCATATATTTT. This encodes CASSQRGTGNTIYF.

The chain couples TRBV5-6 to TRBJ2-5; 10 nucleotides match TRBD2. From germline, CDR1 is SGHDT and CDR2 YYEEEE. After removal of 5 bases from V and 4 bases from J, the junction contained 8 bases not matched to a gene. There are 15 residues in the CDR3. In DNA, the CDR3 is TGTGCCAGCAGTATTTATCAGCGGGGGGGAGAGACCCAGTACTTC. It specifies CASSIYQRGGETQYF.

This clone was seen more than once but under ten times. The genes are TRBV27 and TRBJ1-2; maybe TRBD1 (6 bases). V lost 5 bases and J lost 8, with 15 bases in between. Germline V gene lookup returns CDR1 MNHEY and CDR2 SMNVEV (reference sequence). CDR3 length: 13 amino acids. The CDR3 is CASSPNRVEGYTF. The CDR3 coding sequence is TGTGCCAGCAGTCCTAACAGGGTAGAGGGCTACACCTTC.

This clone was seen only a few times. CDR3 in DNA: TGTGCCAGCAAGGATGACTATAGCAATCAGCCCCAGCATTTT. Protein: CASKDDYSNQPQHF. The chain uses TRBV28 and TRBJ1-5; unclear D gene. Trimming removed 7 bases from V and 0 bases from J, with 10 bases in between. The CDR3 runs 14 residues. Germline V gene lookup returns CDR1 MDHEN and CDR2 SYDVKM. Based on the CDR3 plus reference TRBV28 and TRBJ1-5, the full variable domain is DVKVTQSSRYLVKRTGEKVFLECVQDMDHENMFWYRQDPGLGLRLIYFSYDVKMKEKGDIPEGYSVSREKKERFSLILESASTNQTSMYLCASKDDYSNQPQHFGDGTRLSIL.

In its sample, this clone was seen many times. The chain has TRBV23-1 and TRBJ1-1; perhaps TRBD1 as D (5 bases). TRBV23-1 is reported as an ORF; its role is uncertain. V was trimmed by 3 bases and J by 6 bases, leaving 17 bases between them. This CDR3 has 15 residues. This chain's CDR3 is CASSHQERDPPEAFF. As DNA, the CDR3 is TGCGCCAGCAGTCACCAAGAACGGGACCCCCCTGAAGCTTTCTTT.

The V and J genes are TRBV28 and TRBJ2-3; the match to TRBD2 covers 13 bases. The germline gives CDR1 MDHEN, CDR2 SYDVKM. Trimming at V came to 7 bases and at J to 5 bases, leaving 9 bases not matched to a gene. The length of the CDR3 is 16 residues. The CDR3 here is CASNQLAGGPGDTQYF. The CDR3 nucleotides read TGTGCCAGCAACCAACTAGCGGGGGGGCCAGGAGATACGCAGTATTTT.

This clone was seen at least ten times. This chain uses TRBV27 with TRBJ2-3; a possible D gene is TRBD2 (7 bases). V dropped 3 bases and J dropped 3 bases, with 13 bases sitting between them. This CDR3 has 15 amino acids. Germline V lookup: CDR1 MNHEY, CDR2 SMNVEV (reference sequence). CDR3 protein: CASSFSGGETDTQYF. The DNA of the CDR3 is TGTGCCAGCAGTTTTTCGGGGGGCGAAACAGATACGCAGTATTTT.

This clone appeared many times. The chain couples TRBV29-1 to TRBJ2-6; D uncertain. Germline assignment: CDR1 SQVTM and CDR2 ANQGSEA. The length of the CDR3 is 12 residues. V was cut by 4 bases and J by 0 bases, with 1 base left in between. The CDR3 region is CSVASGANVLTF. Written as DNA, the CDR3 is TGCAGCGTTGCCTCTGGGGCCAACGTCCTGACTTTC.

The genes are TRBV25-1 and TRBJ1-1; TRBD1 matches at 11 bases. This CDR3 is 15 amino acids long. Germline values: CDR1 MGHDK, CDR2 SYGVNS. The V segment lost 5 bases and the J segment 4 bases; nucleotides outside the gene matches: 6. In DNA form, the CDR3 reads TGTGCCAGCAGTACTCCCGGGACAGGGGGCACTGAAGCTTTCTTT. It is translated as CASSTPGTGGTEAFF.

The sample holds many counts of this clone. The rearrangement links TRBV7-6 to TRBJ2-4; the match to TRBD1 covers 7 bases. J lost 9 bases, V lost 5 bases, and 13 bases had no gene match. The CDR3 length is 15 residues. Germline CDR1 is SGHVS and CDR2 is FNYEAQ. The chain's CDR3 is CASSPSTGTDGIQYF. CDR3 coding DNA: TGTGCCAGCAGCCCCTCGACAGGGACCGACGGCATTCAGTACTTC.

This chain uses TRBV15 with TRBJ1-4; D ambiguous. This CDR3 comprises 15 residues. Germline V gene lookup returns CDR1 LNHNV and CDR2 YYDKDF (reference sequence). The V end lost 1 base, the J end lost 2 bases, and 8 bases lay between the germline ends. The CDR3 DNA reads TGTGCCACCAGCAGAGGGATTAATACTAATGAAAAACTGTTTTTT. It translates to CATSRGINTNEKLFF. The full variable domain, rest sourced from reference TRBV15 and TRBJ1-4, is DAMVIQNPRYQVTQFGKPVTLSCSQTLNHNVMYWYQQKSSQAPKLLFHYYDKDFNNEADTPDNFQSRRPNTSFCFLDIRSPGLGDTAMYLCATSRGINTNEKLFFGSGTQLSVL.

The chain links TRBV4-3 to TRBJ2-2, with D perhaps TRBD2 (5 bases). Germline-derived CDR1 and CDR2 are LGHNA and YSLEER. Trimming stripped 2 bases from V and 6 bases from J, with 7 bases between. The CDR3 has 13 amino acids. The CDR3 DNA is TGCGCCAGCAGCCAATTGGAGGCCGGGGAGCTGTTTTTT. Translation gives CASSQLEAGELFF.

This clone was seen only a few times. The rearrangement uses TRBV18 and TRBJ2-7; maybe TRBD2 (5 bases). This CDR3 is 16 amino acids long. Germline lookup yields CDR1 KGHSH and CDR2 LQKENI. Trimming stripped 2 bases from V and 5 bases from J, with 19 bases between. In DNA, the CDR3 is TGTGCCAGCTCACCAGTGGGTAGGTCGGGGATCGACGAGCAGTACTTC. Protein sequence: CASSPVGRSGIDEQYF.

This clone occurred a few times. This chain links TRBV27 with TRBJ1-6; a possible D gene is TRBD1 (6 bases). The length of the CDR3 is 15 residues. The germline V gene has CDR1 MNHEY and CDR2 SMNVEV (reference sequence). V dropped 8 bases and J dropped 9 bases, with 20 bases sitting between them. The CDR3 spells CASQRSGTMGSPLHF. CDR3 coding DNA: TGTGCCAGCCAACGCTCCGGGACAATGGGTTCACCCCTCCACTTT.

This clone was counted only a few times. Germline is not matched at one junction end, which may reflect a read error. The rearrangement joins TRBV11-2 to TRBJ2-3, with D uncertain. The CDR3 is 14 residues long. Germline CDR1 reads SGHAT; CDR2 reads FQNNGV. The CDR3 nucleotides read TGCGCCAGCAGCCTGTCCCCGGGCACAGATACGCAGTATTTT. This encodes CASSLSPGTDTQYF.

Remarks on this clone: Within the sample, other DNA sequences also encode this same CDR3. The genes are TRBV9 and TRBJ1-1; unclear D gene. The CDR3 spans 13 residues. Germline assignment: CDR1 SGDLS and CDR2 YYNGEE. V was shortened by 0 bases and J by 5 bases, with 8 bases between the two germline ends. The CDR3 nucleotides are TGTGCCAGCAGCGTAGTAGTGGGGACTGAAGCTTTCTTT. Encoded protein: CASSVVVGTEAFF.

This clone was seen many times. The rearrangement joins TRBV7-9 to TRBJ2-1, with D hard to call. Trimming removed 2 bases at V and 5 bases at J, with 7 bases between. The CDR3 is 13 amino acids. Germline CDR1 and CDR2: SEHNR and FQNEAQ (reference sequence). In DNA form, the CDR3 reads TGTGCCAGCAGCTTATCCCCCAACAATGAGCAGTTCTTC. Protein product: CASSLSPNNEQFF.